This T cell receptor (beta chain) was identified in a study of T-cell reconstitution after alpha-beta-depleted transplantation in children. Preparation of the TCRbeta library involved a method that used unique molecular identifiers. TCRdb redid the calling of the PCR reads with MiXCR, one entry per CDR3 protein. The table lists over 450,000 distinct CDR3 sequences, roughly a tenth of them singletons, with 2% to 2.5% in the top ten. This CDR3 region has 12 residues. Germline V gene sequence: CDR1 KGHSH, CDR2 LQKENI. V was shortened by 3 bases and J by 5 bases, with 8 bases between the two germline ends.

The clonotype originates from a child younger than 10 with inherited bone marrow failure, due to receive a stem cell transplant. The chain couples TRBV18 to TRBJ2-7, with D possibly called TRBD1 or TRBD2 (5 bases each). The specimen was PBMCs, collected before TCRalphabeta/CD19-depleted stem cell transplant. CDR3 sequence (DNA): TGTGCCAGCTCACCTGGGGGTAACGAGCAGTACTTC. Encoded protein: CASSPGGNEQYF.